This T cell receptor (beta chain) emerged from a study of T cells in Graves' hyperthyroidism and ophthalmopathy. Study-level results: Before onset, ophthalmopathy was predicted by the model a median roughly 6.8 months earlier. Blood samples included most of the expanded thyroid clonotypes exceeding 0.001.

The CDR3 is made up of 18 amino acids. CDR1 is SEHNR and CDR2 is FQNEAQ in the germline V gene (reference sequence). The V and J ends lost 4 bases and 0 bases, in that order; junction bases with no gene match: 8. This clonotype was recorded many times. Its target is not known. RNA transcripts yielded amplified TCR beta CDR3 regions. Using the HTBI primer set, a first-round RT-PCR was run on the TCR CDR3. TCRdb passed the multiplex PCR reads through MiXCR, listing each CDR3 protein once. The sample carries fewer than 700,000 distinct CDR3 sequences, roughly 15% recorded once. Ophthalmopathy patients had Clinical Activity Score at least 3, NOSPECS grade at least 4, duration under 3 months. Used for diagnoses were clinical symptoms, serum thyroxine and TRAb, thyroid ultrasound and orbital computed tomography.

The sequence came from a woman aged 18-30 years with Graves' ophthalmopathy. The chain couples TRBV7-9 to TRBJ2-1, with TRBD2 identical over 11 bases. Sequenced input: blood. CDR3 sequence reads: CASSSGTSGLSSYNEQFF. The CDR3 DNA reads as TGTGCCAGCAGCTCCGGGACTAGCGGATTAAGCTCCTACAATGAGCAGTTCTTC.